Below are 10 T cell receptor beta chains sequenced from a single sample in a study of shared clonotypes between healthy human individuals. This table comes from immunoSEQ multiplex PCR, and its TCRdb copy is limited to in-frame clones, with some not included. The sample holds 2,500,000 or so clones, around 92% seen once. Material for sequencing was naive CD4+ T cells from PBMCs. The subset is: CD45RA+ positively selected. The receptors were sampled from a man aged 18 to 30 in good health. Some clones in this sample may be carry-over from other donors' samples.

The chain uses TRBV15 and TRBJ2-7; the D gene could be TRBD1 or TRBD2 (5 bases each). Germline lookup yields CDR1 LNHNV and CDR2 YYDKDF (reference sequence). The V and J ends lost 3 bases and 2 bases respectively, with 11 bases between them. The CDR3 covers 14 residues. The CDR3 region is CATSRTGPTYEQYF. In nucleotides, the CDR3 is TGTGCCACCAGCAGGACGGGACCAACCTACGAGCAGTACTTC.

The chain couples TRBV18 to TRBJ2-5, with 8 positions matching TRBD2. V lost 0 bases, J lost 1 base, and 10 bases stayed unmatched. Germline loops: CDR1 KGHSH, CDR2 LQKENI. The CDR3 runs to 18 residues. CDR3 sequence: CASSPPRGEGLGQETQYF. In DNA, the CDR3 is TGTGCCAGCTCACCACCGCGGGGCGAGGGACTAGGCCAAGAGACCCAGTACTTC.

The V gene is TRBV14, the J gene TRBJ2-1, with 7 bases that match TRBD2. Trimming cost V 0 bases and J 12 bases; bases outside gene matches: 5. The CDR3 extends over 13 amino acids. CDR1 and CDR2 from the germline V gene are SGHDN and FVKESK. The CDR3 region has the DNA TGTGCCAGCAGCCAAGATCTTGGCGGGGGGCAGTTCTTC. It yields the protein CASSQDLGGGQFF.

As regards this clone: A read error may explain this, as a much larger clone is one base away. Other nucleotide sequences in the sample specify the same CDR3. The chain employs TRBV30 and TRBJ2-6; the D is unclear. The CDR3 totals 12 residues. Trimming cost V 5 bases and J 0 bases, with 2 bases left between them. CDR1 GTSNPN and CDR2 SVGIG come from the germline V gene (reference sequence). CDR3 loop: CAWGSGANVLTF. DNA for the CDR3: TGTGCCTGGGGCTCTGGGGCCAACGTCCTGACTTTC.

The gene calls are TRBV19 and TRBJ1-2; perhaps TRBD1 as D (5 bases). CDR3 length equals 15 residues. Germline V gene sequence: CDR1 LNHDA, CDR2 SQIVND (reference sequence). The V end was cut by 8 bases, the J end by 1 base, with 17 bases between. The CDR3 DNA reads as TGTGCCAGTTCCCCCACTCCAGGGAGTAACTATGGCTACACCTTC. It is translated as CASSPTPGSNYGYTF.

A word on this clone: Other DNA sequences in the same sample also yield this CDR3. V usage is TRBV29-1 and J usage is TRBJ2-7; 8 bases are a match to TRBD2. CDR1 and CDR2 from the germline V gene are SQVTM and ANQGSEA. The CDR3 totals 13 residues. V trimming: 4 bases; J trimming: 0 bases; junction bases outside the gene matches: 2. CDR3 in amino acids: CSVVSGSSYEQYF. Here the CDR3 DNA reads TGCAGCGTTGTGAGCGGGAGCTCCTACGAGCAGTACTTC.

This sequence joins TRBV4-2 and TRBJ1-1; no definite D call. The CDR3 spans 14 residues. Germline CDR1 and CDR2: LGHNA and YNFKEQ. V lost 1 base, J lost 4 bases, and 10 bases lay in between. CDR3 amino acids: CASSQVGRVTEAFF. CDR3 nucleotide sequence: TGTGCCAGCAGCCAAGTAGGGAGGGTCACTGAAGCTTTCTTT.

This rearrangement joins TRBV4-2 to TRBJ2-7, with D uncertain. From germline, CDR1 is LGHNA and CDR2 YNFKEQ. The CDR3 covers 16 residues. With 0 bases removed from V and 0 bases from J, the gap between germline ends came to 12 bases. The CDR3 DNA follows: TGTGCCAGCAGCCAAGACCCTGGACGATACTCCTACGAGCAGTACTTC. Its translation: CASSQDPGRYSYEQYF.

The rearrangement links TRBV28 to TRBJ2-7, with TRBD2 as a possible D gene (5 bases). V was trimmed by 5 bases and J by 5 bases, leaving 16 bases between them. CDR3 length: 14 amino acids. Germline V gene lookup returns CDR1 MDHEN and CDR2 SYDVKM. CDR3 protein: CASSSRGPLDEQYF. The DNA for the CDR3 is TGTGCCAGCAGTAGTCGAGGGCCGCTCGACGAGCAGTACTTC.

J is TRBJ1-2 and V is TRBV6-6; D remains unclear. The germline V gene has CDR1 MNHNY and CDR2 SVGAGI (reference sequence). Trimming stripped 6 bases from V and 3 bases from J, with 11 bases between. CDR3 length equals 13 residues. Here the CDR3 DNA reads TGTGCCAGCAGGAAAGTAGGATACTATGGCTACACCTTC. It encodes CASRKVGYYGYTF.